What follows is one T cell receptor (beta chain) and its context. The sample is drawn from a study of cytotoxic CD8 clonotypes in ibrutinib-treated CLL. Study information: Partial responses totalled approximately 24 and complete responses 2; after median roughly 68 months, approximately 15 remained remitted and about twelve progressed. Sequenced samples delivered averages of around 260,000 productive templates and 87,000 or so productive rearrangements.

Libraries were prepared by immunoSEQ multiplex PCR; TCRdb keeps only in-frame clonotypes and omits some of them. The sample gives roughly 190,000 clones, about 72% of which show up once; about an eighth is in the top ten. This sequence originates from a human donor with chronic lymphocytic leukemia. This sample comprised PBMCs, obtained after 24 months of ibrutinib treatment.

The CDR3 region has the DNA TGCGCCAGCAGCCAAGAGATTCGCAGGAGAGATTATGGCTACACCTTC. Translating gives CASSQEIRRRDYGYTF. J is TRBJ1-2 and V is TRBV4-1, with D hard to call. The CDR3 contains 16 residues. V was cut by 0 bases and J by 5 bases, with 16 bases left in between. From germline, CDR1 is MGHRA and CDR2 YSYEKL.